The 32 T cell receptor beta chains reported below all come from one sample, sequenced in a study of cytomegalovirus exposure and HLA in healthy donors. This PCR relied on a set of 60 Vbeta primers and 13 Jbeta primers. The data were produced by immunoSEQ multiplex PCR, yet TCRdb's version contains in-frame clones alone and is incomplete. The sample has approximately 160,000 clones; 75% to 90% are singletons. The sequencing input was PBMCs. These receptors all stem from a woman under 30 in good health and CMV-seronegative.

V and J are TRBV28 and TRBJ2-7; D remains ambiguous. V was pared by 2 bases and J by 5 bases, with 4 bases between. This CDR3 is 11 amino acids long. Germline CDR1 is MDHEN and CDR2 is SYDVKM. The CDR3 DNA sequence: TGTGCCAGCAGTTTACGGGACGAGCAGTACTTC. Its translation: CASSLRDEQYF.

The chain carries TRBV11-2 and TRBJ2-1, with 7 bases that match TRBD2. J was trimmed by 2 bases and V by 2 bases; bases with no gene match: 3. CDR3 length equals 15 residues. Germline assignment: CDR1 SGHAT and CDR2 FQNNGV. The CDR3, as DNA: TGTGCCAGCAGCTTACAGCGGGGTACCTACAATGAGCAGTTCTTC. As protein: CASSLQRGTYNEQFF.

The chain is built from TRBV13 and TRBJ1-2; tentatively, D is TRBD1 (5 bases). V shed 4 bases and J shed 5 bases, with 11 bases lying between them. CDR3 length: 13 amino acids. Germline assignment: CDR1 PRHDT and CDR2 FYEKMQ (reference sequence). CDR3: CASSWGGGYGYTF. For the CDR3, the DNA is TGTGCCAGCAGCTGGGGGGGTGGGTATGGCTACACCTTC.

The rearrangement links TRBV5-1 to TRBJ2-1, with TRBD1 as a possible D gene (6 bases). The V gene lost 4 bases and the J gene lost 3 bases, with 11 bases spanning the gap. The V gene's germline CDR1 is SGHRS and CDR2 YFSETQ. The CDR3 consists of 14 residues. CDR3 sequence reads: CASSGPDSYNEQFF. The CDR3 nucleotides are TGCGCCAGCAGCGGACCGGACAGCTACAATGAGCAGTTCTTC.

The CDR3 coding sequence is TGTGCTAGTGGTTTGGTCGTCTCACTAGCGGGATTCCTCCCCTCTGGGGCCAACGTCCTGACTTTC. It yields the protein CASGLVVSLAGFLPSGANVLTF. The chain employs TRBV12-5 and TRBJ2-6, with 10 positions matching TRBD2. Germline V gene data show CDR1 as LGHNT and CDR2 as FRNRAP. The V segment lost 0 bases and the J segment 0 bases; nucleotides outside the gene matches: 14. This CDR3 region has 22 residues.

The rearrangement uses TRBV5-1 and TRBJ2-7, with 8 bases aligning to TRBD1. The germline V gene has CDR1 SGHRS and CDR2 YFSETQ. Trimming cost V 4 bases and J 0 bases; bases outside gene matches: 6. The CDR3 is 15 amino acids. The CDR3 DNA sequence: TGCGCCAGCAGCCTAGGGACAGGCAGCTCCTACGAGCAGTACTTC. Protein: CASSLGTGSSYEQYF.

J is TRBJ2-6 and V is TRBV7-9, with D tentatively TRBD2 (6 bases). This CDR3 spans 17 amino acids. The germline gives CDR1 SEHNR, CDR2 FQNEAQ (reference sequence). Trimming removed 6 bases from V and 0 bases from J, with 15 bases in between. DNA of the CDR3: TGTGCCAGCAGTTACGGGGGTACAATCTCTGGGGCCAACGTCCTGACTTTC. The encoded protein is CASSYGGTISGANVLTF.

This chain links TRBV6-1 with TRBJ2-7; TRBD1 matches 8 bases. The germline V gene encodes CDR1 MNHNS and CDR2 SASEGT. This CDR3 contains 14 residues. J was trimmed by 7 bases and V by 2 bases; bases with no gene match: 7. CDR3: CASSEQGAPREQYF. CDR3 bases: TGTGCCAGCAGTGAACAGGGGGCTCCTAGGGAGCAGTACTTC.

The V gene is TRBV2, the J gene TRBJ2-4, with unresolved D. V dropped 2 bases and J dropped 2 bases, with 7 bases sitting between them. CDR1 is SNHLY, CDR2 FYNNEI, per germline. The CDR3 length is 14 residues. CDR3 sequence reads: CASSETATKNIQYF. The CDR3 nucleotides are TGTGCCAGCAGTGAAACAGCAACCAAAAACATTCAGTACTTC.

The chain recombines TRBV25-1 with TRBJ2-3; D is ambiguous. The germline V and J ends were trimmed by 5 bases and 4 bases, with 13 bases remaining between them. This CDR3 is built from 14 residues. Germline CDR1 is MGHDK and CDR2 is SYGVNS. The CDR3 sequence: CASSYAGSPDTQYF. The CDR3 bases are TGTGCCAGCAGTTATGCCGGGTCCCCAGATACGCAGTATTTT.

The CDR3 region has the DNA TGCGCCAGCAGCTTGGGCGGACAGGGAGGAAGGTCGGGTGGCTACACCTTC. It is translated as CASSLGGQGGRSGGYTF. The gene calls are TRBV5-1 and TRBJ1-2; 8 positions agree with TRBD1. The CDR3 loop spans 17 amino acids. Trimming took 0 bases from V and 7 from J; bases not matched to a gene: 14. Per germline, CDR1 SGHRS and CDR2 YFSETQ.

The chain combines TRBV19 with TRBJ2-6, with a weak D call TRBD2 (5 bases). CDR1 and CDR2 (germline): LNHDA, SQIVND (reference sequence). Trimming took off 4 bases at V and 1 base at J, with 14 bases between the two ends. This CDR3 is 17 amino acids long. CDR3 sequence (DNA): TGTGCCAGTAGTACCCCGGACTGGGGATCTGGGGCCAACGTCCTGACTTTC. Amino acid sequence: CASSTPDWGSGANVLTF.

This chain connects TRBV19 to TRBJ1-5; TRBD1 agrees at 9 bases. The germline V gene encodes CDR1 LNHDA and CDR2 SQIVND (reference sequence). The CDR3 has 13 residues. V lost 10 bases, J lost 6 bases, and 7 bases stayed unmatched. For the CDR3, the DNA is TGTGCCACTTGTACAGGGGGCTCTCAGCCCCAGCATTTT. Its protein product is CATCTGGSQPQHF.

The chain is built from TRBV30 and TRBJ1-2; a possible D gene is TRBD1 (6 bases). The CDR3 spans 13 residues. Per the germline V gene, CDR1 is GTSNPN and CDR2 is SVGIG (reference sequence). V lost 0 bases, J lost 7 bases, and 12 bases lay in between. In nucleotides, the CDR3 is TGTGCCTGGAGTGTCGGGGGGCCGTTTGGCTACACCTTC. It specifies CAWSVGGPFGYTF. Complete variable domain (other parts from reference TRBV30 and TRBJ1-2): SQTIHQWPATLVQPVGSPLSLECTVEGTSNPNLYWYRQAAGRGLQLLFYSVGIGQISSEVPQNLSASRPQDRQFILSSKKLLLSDSGFYLCAWSVGGPFGYTFGSGTRLTVV.

The chain links TRBV5-1 to TRBJ2-5, with D maybe TRBD1 (6 bases). CDR3 length: 15 amino acids. Trimming took off 0 bases at V and 3 bases at J, with 12 bases between the two ends. Germline CDR1 and CDR2: SGHRS and YFSETQ. CDR3 nucleotides: TGCGCCAGCAGCTTGGTAGCAGGGGTGGAAGAGACCCAGTACTTC. It translates to CASSLVAGVEETQYF.

This clone was detected a few times. The gene calls are TRBV28 and TRBJ1-5; a weak D match, TRBD1 (5 bases). The CDR3 extends over 12 amino acids. From germline, CDR1 is MDHEN and CDR2 SYDVKM. Between the trimmed V and J ends, which lost 9 bases and 4 bases, there was a span of 10 bases. CDR3 sequence (DNA): TGTGCCAGTTATAGGGGTAATCAGCCCCAGCATTTT. It encodes CASYRGNQPQHF.

The rearrangement uses TRBV5-4 and TRBJ1-2; D possibly corresponds to TRBD1 (5 bases). The CDR3 length is 16 residues. Per germline, CDR1 SGHNT and CDR2 YYREEE (reference sequence). V lost 5 bases and J 4 bases, leaving 21 bases between the germline ends. This CDR3 is CASSSGTLVSLYGYTF. The DNA of the CDR3 is TGTGCCAGCAGTTCCGGGACTTTAGTTAGCCTCTATGGCTACACCTTC.

The sample holds one count of this clone. The chain couples TRBV27 to TRBJ1-6, with D perhaps matching TRBD1 (6 bases). V lost 4 bases, J lost 7 bases, and 11 bases lay in between. Germline loops: CDR1 MNHEY, CDR2 SMNVEV (reference sequence). The CDR3 runs to 14 residues. The CDR3 DNA reads as TGTGCCAGCAGTTGGGGGCGGGTCAATTCACCCCTCCACTTT. Translating it yields CASSWGRVNSPLHF.

The V and J genes are TRBV2 and TRBJ2-7; TRBD2 is a possible D gene (6 bases). The germline gives CDR1 SNHLY, CDR2 FYNNEI. Trimming cost V 7 bases and J 3 bases, with 10 bases left between them. There are 12 residues in the CDR3. The CDR3 spells CASNRGNYEQYF. The CDR3 DNA is TGTGCCAGCAATCGGGGGAACTACGAGCAGTACTTC.

The rearrangement joins TRBV7-8 to TRBJ2-1; 7 bases agree with TRBD2. There are 15 residues in the CDR3. The J segment lost 1 base and the V segment lost 4 bases, leaving 4 bases of the junction unmatched. In germline, CDR1 is SGHVS, CDR2 FQNEAQ. This CDR3 reads CASSWRERSYNEQFF. CDR3 coding DNA: TGTGCCAGCAGCTGGCGGGAGAGGTCCTACAATGAGCAGTTCTTC.

The chain employs TRBV19 and TRBJ1-5; no reliable D call. Germline CDR1 and CDR2: LNHDA and SQIVND (reference sequence). The germline V and J ends were trimmed by 3 bases and 2 bases, with 5 bases remaining between them. This CDR3 spans 13 amino acids. The CDR3 sequence is CASSISGNQPQHF. The CDR3 DNA is TGTGCCAGTAGTATCTCCGGCAATCAGCCCCAGCATTTT. Full variable domain (outside the CDR3, taken from reference TRBV19 and TRBJ1-5): DGGITQSPKYLFRKEGQNVTLSCEQNLNHDAMYWYRQDPGQGLRLIYYSQIVNDFQKGDIAEGYSVSREKKESFPLTVTSAQKNPTAFYLCASSISGNQPQHFGDGTRLSIL.

The chain carries TRBV10-3 and TRBJ1-3; 7 positions match TRBD1. The CDR3 runs to 14 residues. With V trimmed by 8 bases and J by 0 bases, 4 bases remained unmatched. The germline gives CDR1 ENHRY, CDR2 SYGVKD. CDR3 in amino acids: CAIRRDSSGNTIYF. CDR3 coding DNA: TGTGCCATCCGCCGGGACAGCTCTGGAAACACCATATATTTT.

V gene TRBV11-3 combines with J gene TRBJ2-5, with 9 bases fitting TRBD1. After removal of 4 bases from V and 1 base from J, the junction contained 1 base not matched to a gene. This CDR3 contains 14 residues. Per germline, CDR1 SGHNT and CDR2 YENEEA. The CDR3 sequence: CASSWTGAQETQYF. CDR3 DNA: TGTGCCAGCAGCTGGACAGGGGCCCAAGAGACCCAGTACTTC.

The V call is TRBV6-5, the J call TRBJ2-5; tentatively, D is TRBD1 (5 bases). The closer fit of TRBJ2-7 to the DNA end suggests the J call may be wrong. Germline lookup yields CDR1 MNHEY and CDR2 SVGAGI. The CDR3 is 14 amino acids. CDR3 nucleotide sequence: TGTGCCAGCAGTTACCTCGGACACCTCTACGAGCAGTACTTC. Encoded protein: CASSYLGHLYEQYF.

The chain joins TRBV10-3 to TRBJ2-7; 10 bases line up with TRBD2. The CDR3 spans 16 residues. Germline lookup yields CDR1 ENHRY and CDR2 SYGVKD. V lost 0 bases, J lost 1 base, and 3 bases stayed unmatched. CDR3 residues: CAISESLAGGSYEQYF. The CDR3 nucleotides are TGTGCCATCAGTGAGTCTTTAGCGGGAGGATCCTACGAGCAGTACTTC.

This clone was counted between two and nine times. This chain joins TRBV18 and TRBJ1-4, with D tentatively TRBD1 (6 bases). The CDR3 covers 15 residues. The V gene's germline CDR1 is KGHSH and CDR2 LQKENI. Trimming pared 6 bases from V and 0 bases from J, leaving 11 bases between. CDR3 coding DNA: TGTGCCAGCTCCCTAGGACAGTCAACTAATGAAAAACTGTTTTTT. Protein product: CASSLGQSTNEKLFF.

The chain is built from TRBV28 and TRBJ1-4; the D is unclear. This CDR3 contains 16 residues. Trimming removed 5 bases from V and 0 bases from J, with 13 bases in between. The germline gives CDR1 MDHEN, CDR2 SYDVKM. DNA for the CDR3: TGTGCCAGCAGTCCCACGCAAGCTGCAACTAATGAAAAACTGTTTTTT. It translates to CASSPTQAATNEKLFF.

The gene calls are TRBV11-1 and TRBJ1-1; no clear D. Germline CDR1 reads SGHAT; CDR2 reads FQDESV (reference sequence). V was shortened by 2 bases and J by 1 base, with 8 bases between the two germline ends. The CDR3 loop spans 14 amino acids. In DNA form, the CDR3 reads TGTGCCAGCAGCTTATTGTGGGCGAACACTGAAGCTTTCTTT. Encoded protein: CASSLLWANTEAFF.

This chain joins TRBV9 and TRBJ2-2; D remains ambiguous. Trimming cost V 4 bases and J 4 bases, with 20 bases left between them. The CDR3 contains 17 residues. The V gene's germline CDR1 is SGDLS and CDR2 YYNGEE. As DNA, the CDR3 is TGTGCCAGCAGCCCGACCGGATCACTACTAACCACCGGGGAGCTGTTTTTT. Amino acids: CASSPTGSLLTTGELFF.

CDR3 DNA: TGCGCCAGCAGCCAAGCTAGCGGGAGTAGGAATGAGCAGTTCTTC. Protein: CASSQASGSRNEQFF. The chain is built from TRBV4-1 and TRBJ2-1; 10 bases are shared with TRBD2. The CDR3 is made up of 15 amino acids. The germline V gene has CDR1 MGHRA and CDR2 YSYEKL. V shed 1 base, J shed 7 bases, and the junction held 4 bases outside the gene matches.

The chain links TRBV28 to TRBJ1-5; D is unclear. CDR3 length equals 12 residues. The germline CDR1 and CDR2 sequences are MDHEN and SYDVKM. The ends were cut back, 5 bases at V and 11 bases at J, with 13 bases in the middle. The CDR3 DNA reads TGTGCCAGCAGTACCTCGGTAGTGGCCCAGCATTTT. It specifies CASSTSVVAQHF.

J is TRBJ2-7 and V is TRBV7-9; 9 bases are a match to TRBD1. Germline loops: CDR1 SEHNR, CDR2 FQNEAQ (reference sequence). The CDR3 totals 13 residues. The V segment lost 6 bases and the J segment 4 bases; nucleotides outside the gene matches: 4. The CDR3 loop reads CASRGQGLYEQYF. In DNA, the CDR3 is TGTGCCAGCAGGGGACAGGGCCTATACGAGCAGTACTTC.